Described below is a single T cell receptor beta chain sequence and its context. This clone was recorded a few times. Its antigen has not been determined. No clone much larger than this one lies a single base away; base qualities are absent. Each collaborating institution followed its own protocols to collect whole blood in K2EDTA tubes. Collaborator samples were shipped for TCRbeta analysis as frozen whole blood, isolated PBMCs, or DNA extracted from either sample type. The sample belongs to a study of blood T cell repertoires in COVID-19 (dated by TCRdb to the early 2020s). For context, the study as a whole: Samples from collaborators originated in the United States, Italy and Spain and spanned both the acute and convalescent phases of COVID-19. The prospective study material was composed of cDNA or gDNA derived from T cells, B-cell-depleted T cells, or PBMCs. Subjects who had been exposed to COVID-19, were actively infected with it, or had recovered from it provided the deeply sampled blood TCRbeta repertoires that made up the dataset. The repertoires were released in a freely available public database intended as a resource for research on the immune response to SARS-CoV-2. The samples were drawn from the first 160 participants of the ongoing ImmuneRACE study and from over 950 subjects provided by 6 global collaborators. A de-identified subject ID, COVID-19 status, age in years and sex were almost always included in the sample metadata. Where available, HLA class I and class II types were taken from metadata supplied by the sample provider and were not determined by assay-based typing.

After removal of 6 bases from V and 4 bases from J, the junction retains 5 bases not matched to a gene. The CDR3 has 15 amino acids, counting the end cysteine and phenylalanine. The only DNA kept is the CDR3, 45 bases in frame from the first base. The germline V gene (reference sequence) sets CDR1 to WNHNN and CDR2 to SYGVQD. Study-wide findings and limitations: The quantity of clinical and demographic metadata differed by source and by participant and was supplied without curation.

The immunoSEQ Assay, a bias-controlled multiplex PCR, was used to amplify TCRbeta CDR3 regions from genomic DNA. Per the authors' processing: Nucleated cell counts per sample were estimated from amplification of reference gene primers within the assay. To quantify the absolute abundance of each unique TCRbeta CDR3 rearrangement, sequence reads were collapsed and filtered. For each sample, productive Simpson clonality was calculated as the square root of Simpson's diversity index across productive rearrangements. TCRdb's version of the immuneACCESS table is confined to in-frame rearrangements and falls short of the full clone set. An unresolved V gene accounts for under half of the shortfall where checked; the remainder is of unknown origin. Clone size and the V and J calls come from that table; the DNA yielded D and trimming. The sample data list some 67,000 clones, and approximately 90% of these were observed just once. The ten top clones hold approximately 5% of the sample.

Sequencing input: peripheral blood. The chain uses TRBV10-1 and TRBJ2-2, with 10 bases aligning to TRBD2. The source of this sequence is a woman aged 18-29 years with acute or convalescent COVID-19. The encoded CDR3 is CASSASGRSTGELFF. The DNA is TGCGCCAGCAGCGCTAGCGGGAGAAGCACCGGGGAGCTGTTTTTT.